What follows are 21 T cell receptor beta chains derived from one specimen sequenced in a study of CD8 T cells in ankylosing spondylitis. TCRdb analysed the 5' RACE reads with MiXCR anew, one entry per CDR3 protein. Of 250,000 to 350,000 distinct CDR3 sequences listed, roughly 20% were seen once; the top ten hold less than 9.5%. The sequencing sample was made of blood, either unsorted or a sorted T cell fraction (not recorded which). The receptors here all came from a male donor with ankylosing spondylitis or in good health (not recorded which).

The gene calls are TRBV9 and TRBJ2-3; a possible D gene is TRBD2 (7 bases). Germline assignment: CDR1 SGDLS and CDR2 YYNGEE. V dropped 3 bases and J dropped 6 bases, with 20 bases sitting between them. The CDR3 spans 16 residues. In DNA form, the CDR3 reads TGTGCCAGCAGCGGGCCCTCGGCGGGGGCGTCGGATACGCAGTATTTT. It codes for CASSGPSAGASDTQYF.

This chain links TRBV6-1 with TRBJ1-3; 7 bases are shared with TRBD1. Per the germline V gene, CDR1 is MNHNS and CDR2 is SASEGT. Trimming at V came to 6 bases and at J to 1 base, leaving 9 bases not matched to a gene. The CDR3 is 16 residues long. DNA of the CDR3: TGTGCCAGCAGGGCCGAACAGGGGCCTTCTGGAAACACCATATATTTT. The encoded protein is CASRAEQGPSGNTIYF.

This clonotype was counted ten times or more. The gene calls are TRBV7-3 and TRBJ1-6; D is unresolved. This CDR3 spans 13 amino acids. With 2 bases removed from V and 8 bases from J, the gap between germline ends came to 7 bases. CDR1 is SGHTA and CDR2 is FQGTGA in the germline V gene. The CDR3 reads CASSLGSYSPLHF. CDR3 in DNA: TGTGCCAGCAGCTTAGGGTCTTATTCACCCCTCCACTTT.

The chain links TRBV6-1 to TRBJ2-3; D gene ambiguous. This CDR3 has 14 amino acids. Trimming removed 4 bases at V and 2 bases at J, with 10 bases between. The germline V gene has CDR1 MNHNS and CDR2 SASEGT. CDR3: CASSATKDTDTQYF. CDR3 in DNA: TGTGCCAGCAGTGCAACAAAGGACACAGATACGCAGTATTTT.

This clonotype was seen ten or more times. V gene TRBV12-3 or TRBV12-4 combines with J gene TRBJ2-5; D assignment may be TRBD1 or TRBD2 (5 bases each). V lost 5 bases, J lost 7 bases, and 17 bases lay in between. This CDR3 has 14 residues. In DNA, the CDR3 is TGTGCCAGCAGTCCGCCGGGACCGACAAGGACCCAGTACTTC. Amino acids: CASSPPGPTRTQYF.

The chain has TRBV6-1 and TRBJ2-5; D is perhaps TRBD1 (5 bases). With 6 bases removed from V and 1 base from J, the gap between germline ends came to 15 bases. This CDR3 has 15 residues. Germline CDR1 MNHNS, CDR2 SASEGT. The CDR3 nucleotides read TGTGCCAGCAGGAGGTTCTACGACAGCCAAGAGACCCAGTACTTC. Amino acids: CASRRFYDSQETQYF.

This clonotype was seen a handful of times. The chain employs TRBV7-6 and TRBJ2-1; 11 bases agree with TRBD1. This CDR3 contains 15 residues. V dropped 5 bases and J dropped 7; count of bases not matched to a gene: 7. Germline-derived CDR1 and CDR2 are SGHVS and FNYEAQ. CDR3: CASSPGQGASNEQFF. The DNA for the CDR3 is TGTGCCAGCAGCCCAGGACAGGGGGCGTCGAATGAGCAGTTCTTC.

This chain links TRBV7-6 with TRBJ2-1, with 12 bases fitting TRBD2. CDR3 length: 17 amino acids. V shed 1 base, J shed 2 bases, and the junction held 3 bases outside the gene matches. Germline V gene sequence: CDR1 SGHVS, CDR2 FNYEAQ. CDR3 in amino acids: CASSLGLAGGTYNEQFF. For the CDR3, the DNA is TGTGCCAGCAGCTTAGGGCTAGCGGGGGGGACCTACAATGAGCAGTTCTTC.

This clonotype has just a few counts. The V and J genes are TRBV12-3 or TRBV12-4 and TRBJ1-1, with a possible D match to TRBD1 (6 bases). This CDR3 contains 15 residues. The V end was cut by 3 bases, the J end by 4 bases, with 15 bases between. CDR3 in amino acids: CASSFFGGRVTEAFF. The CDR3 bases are TGTGCCAGCAGTTTTTTCGGGGGGCGGGTCACTGAAGCTTTCTTT.

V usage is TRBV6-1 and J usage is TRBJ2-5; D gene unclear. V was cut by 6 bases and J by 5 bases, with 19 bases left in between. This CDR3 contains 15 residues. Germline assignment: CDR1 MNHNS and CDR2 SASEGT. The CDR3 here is CASRATGTVGETQYF. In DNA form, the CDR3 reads TGTGCCAGCAGGGCGACTGGCACTGTCGGCGAGACCCAGTACTTC.

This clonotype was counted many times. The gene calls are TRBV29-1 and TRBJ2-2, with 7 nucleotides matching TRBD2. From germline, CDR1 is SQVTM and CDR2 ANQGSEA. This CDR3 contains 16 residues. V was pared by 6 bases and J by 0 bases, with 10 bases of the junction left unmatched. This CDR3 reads CSVQSPSGANTGELFF. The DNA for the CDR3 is TGCAGCGTCCAATCACCTAGCGGAGCGAACACCGGGGAGCTGTTTTTT.

The CDR3 DNA sequence: TGCGCCAGCAGCAAGACAGGAGGAGTTGGCACTGAAGCTTTCTTT. It specifies CASSKTGGVGTEAFF. This chain uses TRBV5-1 with TRBJ1-1; D may be TRBD1 (6 bases). The CDR3 sequence is 15 residues long. Germline CDR1 reads SGHRS; CDR2 reads YFSETQ. The ends were cut back, 4 bases at V and 4 bases at J, with 17 bases in the middle. Supplemented by reference TRBV5-1 and TRBJ1-1, the full variable domain reads KAGVTQTPRYLIKTRGQQVTLSCSPISGHRSVSWYQQTPGQGLQFLFEYFSETQRNKGNFPGRFSGRQFSNSRSEMNVSTLELGDSALYLCASSKTGGVGTEAFFGQGTRLTVV.

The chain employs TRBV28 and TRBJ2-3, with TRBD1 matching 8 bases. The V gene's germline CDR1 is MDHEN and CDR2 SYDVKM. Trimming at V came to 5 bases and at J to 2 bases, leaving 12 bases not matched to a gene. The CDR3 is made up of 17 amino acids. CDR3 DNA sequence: TGTGCCAGCAGTCCCCCCAGACAGGGGTACAACACAGATACGCAGTATTTT. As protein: CASSPPRQGYNTDTQYF.

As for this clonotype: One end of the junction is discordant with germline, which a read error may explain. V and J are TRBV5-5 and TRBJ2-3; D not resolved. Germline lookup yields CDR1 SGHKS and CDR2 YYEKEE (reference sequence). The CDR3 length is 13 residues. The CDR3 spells CASSLVVVDMQYF. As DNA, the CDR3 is TGTGCCAGCAGCTTGGTAGTTGTAGATATGCAGTATTTT.

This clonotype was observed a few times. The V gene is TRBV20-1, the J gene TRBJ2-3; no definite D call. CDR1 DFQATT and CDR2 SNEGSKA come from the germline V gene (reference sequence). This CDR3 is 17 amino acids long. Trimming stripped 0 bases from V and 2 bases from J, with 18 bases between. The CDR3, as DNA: TGCAGTGCTAGAGATCGCCATTCCGCCTATGCCACAGATACGCAGTATTTT. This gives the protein CSARDRHSAYATDTQYF.

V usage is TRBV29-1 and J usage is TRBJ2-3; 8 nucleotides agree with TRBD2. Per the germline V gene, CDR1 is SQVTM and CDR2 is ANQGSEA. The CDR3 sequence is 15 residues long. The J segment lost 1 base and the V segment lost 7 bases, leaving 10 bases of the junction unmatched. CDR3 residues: CSGERAAGGTDTQYF. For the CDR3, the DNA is TGCAGCGGTGAGCGTGCAGCGGGGGGCACAGATACGCAGTATTTT.

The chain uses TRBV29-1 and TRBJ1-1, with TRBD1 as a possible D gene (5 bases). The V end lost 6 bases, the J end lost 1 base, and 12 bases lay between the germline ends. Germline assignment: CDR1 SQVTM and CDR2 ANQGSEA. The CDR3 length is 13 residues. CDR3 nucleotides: TGCAGCGTCGCCCCAGGGTGGAACACTGAAGCTTTCTTT. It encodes CSVAPGWNTEAFF.

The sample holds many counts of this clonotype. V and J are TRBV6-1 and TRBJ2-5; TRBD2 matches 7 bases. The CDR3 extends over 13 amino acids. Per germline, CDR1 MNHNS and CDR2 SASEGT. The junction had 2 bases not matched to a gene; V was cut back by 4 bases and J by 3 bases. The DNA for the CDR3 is TGTGCCAGCAGTGGGGGGGGGAAAGAGACCCAGTACTTC. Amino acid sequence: CASSGGGKETQYF.

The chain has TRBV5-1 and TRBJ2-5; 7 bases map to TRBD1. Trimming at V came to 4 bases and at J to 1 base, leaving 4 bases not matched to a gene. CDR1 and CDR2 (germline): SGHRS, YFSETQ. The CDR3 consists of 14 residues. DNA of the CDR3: TGCGCCAGCAGCATCCGGGACAGCCAAGAGACCCAGTACTTC. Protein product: CASSIRDSQETQYF.

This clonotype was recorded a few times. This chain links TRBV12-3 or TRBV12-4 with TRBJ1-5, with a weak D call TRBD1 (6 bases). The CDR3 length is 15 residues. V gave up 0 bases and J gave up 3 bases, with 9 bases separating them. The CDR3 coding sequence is TGTGCCAGCAGTTTAGCGACAGGCCTCAATCAGCCCCAGCATTTT. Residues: CASSLATGLNQPQHF.

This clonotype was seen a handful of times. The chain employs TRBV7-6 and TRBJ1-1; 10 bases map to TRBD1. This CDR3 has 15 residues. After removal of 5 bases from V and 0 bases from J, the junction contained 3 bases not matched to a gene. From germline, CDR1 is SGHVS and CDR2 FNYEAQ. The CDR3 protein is CASSRQGALNTEAFF. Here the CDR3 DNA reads TGTGCCAGCAGCCGACAGGGGGCTTTGAACACTGAAGCTTTCTTT.